The present TCR beta chain was sequenced within a study of cytomegalovirus exposure and HLA in healthy donors. PCR amplification relied on 60 Vbeta primers (plus 13 Jbeta primers). Clones were read by immunoSEQ multiplex PCR, and TCRdb kept only the in-frame ones, dropping some. This table holds 150,000 to 200,000 clones, just under 80% found once. Study-level findings and limits: In a later analysis, DRB1 alleles had the most associated TCRs; HLA-C alleles the fewest. At a 0.05 false discovery rate, a later analysis found some 18,000 TCR beta sequences to be associated with HLA alleles.

This clone has just a few counts. Its antigen remains unknown. Germline-derived CDR1 and CDR2 are MDHEN and SYDVKM. The CDR3 has 13 amino acids. The V end lost 5 bases, the J end lost 5 bases, and 12 bases lay between the germline ends. The gene calls are TRBV28 and TRBJ2-5, with a tentative D call TRBD2 (7 bases). The sequence was obtained from a man aged 18 to 29 in good health and CMV-seropositive. The material sequenced was PBMCs. The CDR3 loop reads CASSGGGRETQYF. DNA of the CDR3: TGTGCCAGCAGTGGGGGGGGCCGGGAGACCCAGTACTTC.